The T cell receptor (beta chain) under discussion was sequenced for a study of cytomegalovirus exposure and HLA in healthy donors. About the research overall: T cells numbering around 180 million yielded approximately 100 million unique TCR beta sequences in an earlier analysis. Study results and limitations: TCR association rates varied by HLA locus in a later analysis, with DRB1 highest and HLA-C lowest. In a later analysis, compared with equally common non-associated chains, HLA-associated beta chains were more expanded. Analyses of presence/absence relied on an assumption of roughly uniform sequencing depth across donors.

As regards this clone: Its antigen remains unidentified.

The CDR3 loop spans 15 amino acids. Germline-derived CDR1 and CDR2 are KGHSH and LQKENI. The germline V and J ends were trimmed by 6 bases and 7 bases, with 22 bases remaining between them. PCR was performed using 60 Vbeta and 13 Jbeta primers. The repertoire was sequenced with immunoSEQ multiplex PCR; TCRdb's copy has only in-frame clones and lacks some. The data contain some 130,000 clones, around 72% of them singletons. The rearrangement links TRBV18 to TRBJ2-7; D is ambiguous. This receptor was taken from a man aged 45-65 years in good health and CMV-seropositive. The sample was PBMCs. The CDR3 DNA sequence: TGTGCCAGCTCGCCTGGCCCCGGATTTGGCAGGGAGCAGTACTTC. This codes for CASSPGPGFGREQYF. Drawing the rest from reference TRBV18 and TRBJ2-7, the complete variable domain is NAGVMQNPRHLVRRRGQEARLRCSPMKGHSHVYWYRQLPEEGLKFMVYLQKENIIDESGMPKERFSAEFPKEGPSILRIQQVVRGDSAAYFCASSPGPGFGREQYFGPGTRLTVT.